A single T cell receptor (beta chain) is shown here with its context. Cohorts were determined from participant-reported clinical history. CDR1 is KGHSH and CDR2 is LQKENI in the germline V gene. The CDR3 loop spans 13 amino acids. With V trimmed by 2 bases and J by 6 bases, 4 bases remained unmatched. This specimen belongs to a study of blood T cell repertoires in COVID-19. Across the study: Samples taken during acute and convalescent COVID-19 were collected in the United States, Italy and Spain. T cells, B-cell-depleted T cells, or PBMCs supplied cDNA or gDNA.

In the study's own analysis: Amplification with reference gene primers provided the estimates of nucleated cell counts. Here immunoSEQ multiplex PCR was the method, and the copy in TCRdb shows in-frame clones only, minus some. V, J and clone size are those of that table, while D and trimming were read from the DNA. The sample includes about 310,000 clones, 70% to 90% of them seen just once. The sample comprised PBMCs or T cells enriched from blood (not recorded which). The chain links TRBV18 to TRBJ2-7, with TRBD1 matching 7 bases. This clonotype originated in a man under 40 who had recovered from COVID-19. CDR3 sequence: CASSPGDRREQYF. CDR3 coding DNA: TGTGCCAGCTCACCAGGGGACAGACGCGAGCAGTACTTC.